This T cell receptor beta chain was observed in a study of T cell responses to AZD1222 COVID-19 vaccine. The CDR3 loop spans 12 amino acids. The germline V and J ends were trimmed by 7 bases and 7 bases, with 17 bases remaining between them. Looked up from germline, CDR1 is GTSNPN and CDR2 is SVGIG (reference sequence). Study observations and caveats: Regions left unmutated in variants are reportedly the target of nearly half of spike-specific TCRs. Most donors were white British, females outnumbered males, and clonal diversity was possibly underestimated. Spike was spanned by vaccine-associated CD4 TCRs, with dominance at 160-218 and 743-854. Repertoires were collected only later (after the peak T cell response had occurred).

As to this clone: Its antigen remains unidentified.

Repertoires were generated with immunoSEQ multiplex PCR, while TCRdb's copy carries only in-frame clones and drops some. Of about 150,000 clones in the sample, approximately 87% were seen once. Sample: peripheral blood, taken on day 0 of MenACWY control vaccination. The TCR was taken from an adult in good health. The chain combines TRBV30 with TRBJ2-7; D assignment may be TRBD1 or TRBD2 (6 bases each). The CDR3 region is CAFLTGAREQYF. The CDR3 DNA is TGTGCCTTTCTTACGGGGGCGAGGGAGCAGTACTTC. The whole variable domain, filled in from reference TRBV30 and TRBJ2-7, reads SQTIHQWPATLVQPVGSPLSLECTVEGTSNPNLYWYRQAAGRGLQLLFYSVGIGQISSEVPQNLSASRPQDRQFILSSKKLLLSDSGFYLCAFLTGAREQYFGPGTRLTVT.